These 19 T cell receptor beta chains were all obtained from the same sample, sequenced in a study of cytomegalovirus exposure and HLA in healthy donors. It was with 60 Vbeta and 13 Jbeta primers that the PCR ran. The data were produced by immunoSEQ multiplex PCR, yet TCRdb's version contains in-frame clones alone and is incomplete. This table holds under 200,000 clones, 10% to 15% found once. Sequencing used PBMCs. These receptors all come from a man aged 50-59 years in good health and CMV-seropositive.

This clone was seen a few times. The chain uses TRBV9 and TRBJ2-1; 11 positions agree with TRBD2. CDR1 and CDR2 from the germline V gene are SGDLS and YYNGEE. The CDR3 is made up of 15 amino acids. J lost 9 bases, V lost 0 bases, and 5 bases had no gene match. The CDR3 DNA follows: TGTGCCAGCAGCGTAGGTAGCGGGGGGGCAAGTGAGCAGTTCTTC. It encodes CASSVGSGGASEQFF.

This sequence joins TRBV6-6 and TRBJ2-5, with D perhaps matching TRBD1 (6 bases). The ends were cut back, 0 bases at V and 2 bases at J, with 10 bases in the middle. The CDR3 is 15 amino acids. Germline CDR1 MNHNY, CDR2 SVGAGI (reference sequence). Here the CDR3 DNA reads TGTGCCAGCAGTTACTCGGCAGGGGATCAAGAGACCCAGTACTTC. Translated, it gives CASSYSAGDQETQYF.

CDR3 protein: CASGAADTQYF. In DNA, the CDR3 is TGTGCCAGCGGAGCGGCAGATACGCAGTATTTT. The chain is built from TRBV2 and TRBJ2-3; TRBD2 might be the D (5 bases). V gave up 8 bases and J gave up 4 bases, with 7 bases separating them. The CDR3 runs 11 residues. In germline, CDR1 is SNHLY, CDR2 FYNNEI.

This clone was detected only a few times. An end of the junction does not agree with germline; a read error may underlie this. The same CDR3 can be traced to other DNA sequences in this sample. The chain is built from TRBV15 and TRBJ1-4, with D unresolved. Germline CDR1 and CDR2: LNHNV and YYDKDF (reference sequence). The CDR3 covers 13 residues. The CDR3, as DNA: TGTGCCACATCGGGGTACTCTAATGAAAAAATGTTTTTC. This translates into CATSGYSNEKMFF.

In this sample, this clone turned up a few times. The rearrangement joins TRBV5-5 to TRBJ2-7; 7 bases fit TRBD1. Per the germline V gene, CDR1 is SGHKS and CDR2 is YYEKEE (reference sequence). CDR3 length equals 14 residues. Trimming cost V 4 bases and J 0 bases; bases outside gene matches: 4. CDR3 nucleotide sequence: TGTGCCAGCAGCCTGACAGGGACCTCCTACGAGCAGTACGTC. As protein: CASSLTGTSYEQYV.

As DNA, the CDR3 is TGTGCCAGCAGCTTTGAGCGGGGGAGAGACTACGAGCAGTACGTC. This sequence encodes CASSFERGRDYEQYV. V is TRBV5-6 and J is TRBJ2-7; TRBD2 matches 8 bases. Germline V CDR1 and CDR2: SGHDT, YYEEEE. The CDR3 has 15 amino acids. Trimming took 2 bases from V and 3 from J; bases not matched to a gene: 7.

Regarding this clone: Distinct nucleotide sequences in the sample also encode this CDR3. The CDR3 region has the DNA TGTGCCAGCAGTTATGGGACAGGGGGCAATCAGCCCCAGCATTTT. Amino acid sequence: CASSYGTGGNQPQHF. V is TRBV6-5 and J is TRBJ1-5; TRBD1 matches 10 bases. CDR3 length: 15 residues. In germline, CDR1 is MNHEY, CDR2 SVGAGI. Trimming at V came to 3 bases and at J to 2 bases, leaving 1 base not matched to a gene.

This clone has more than one count but fewer than ten. This chain connects TRBV2 to TRBJ1-2; D unclear. Trimming cost V 7 bases and J 8 bases, with 17 bases left between them. The CDR3 is 13 residues long. Looked up from germline, CDR1 is SNHLY and CDR2 is FYNNEI. The CDR3 DNA follows: TGTGCCAGCACCGGAACGCCGGCGGTAGGCTACACCTTC. Translation gives CASTGTPAVGYTF. Full variable domain (remainder filled in from reference TRBV2 and TRBJ1-2): EPEVTQTPSHQVTQMGQEVILRCVPISNHLYFYWYRQILGQKVEFLVSFYNNEISEKSEIFDDQFSVERPDGSNFTLKIRSTKLEDSAMYFCASTGTPAVGYTFGSGTRLTVV.

The CDR3 loop is CASSERGSQAPLHF. The CDR3 DNA reads TGTGCCAGCAGTGAGCGGGGTTCCCAGGCGCCCCTCCACTTT. The chain has TRBV27 and TRBJ1-6, with no clear D. There are 14 residues in the CDR3. Trimming shortened V by 5 bases and J by 13 bases, and 18 bases separated the two germline ends. CDR1 and CDR2 from the germline V gene are MNHEY and SMNVEV (reference sequence).

There are a few counts of this clone. The chain uses TRBV9 and TRBJ2-5; TRBD2 matches at 10 bases. This CDR3 region has 15 residues. Germline CDR1 SGDLS, CDR2 YYNGEE. Germline trimming cut 3 bases from V and 4 bases from J; bases unmatched to any gene: 6. The DNA for the CDR3 is TGTGCCAGCAGCGCTGGACCTAGCGGGGGAGAGACCCAGTACTTC. It yields the protein CASSAGPSGGETQYF.

This clone was seen more than once but under ten times. The chain employs TRBV7-2 and TRBJ2-7, with TRBD1 identical over 9 bases. J gave up 0 bases and V 5 bases, and 2 bases lay outside the gene matches. In germline, CDR1 is SGHTA, CDR2 FQGNSA. The CDR3 extends over 14 amino acids. The CDR3 coding sequence is TGTGCCAGCAGCAGGGACAGGGCCTCCTACGAGCAGTACTTC. Protein: CASSRDRASYEQYF. The whole variable domain, filled in from reference TRBV7-2 and TRBJ2-7, reads GAGVSQSPSNKVTEKGKDVELRCDPISGHTALYWYRQSLGQGLEFLIYFQGNSAPDKSGLPSDRFSAERTGGSVSTLTIQRTQQEDSAVYLCASSRDRASYEQYFGPGTRLTVT.

The rearrangement links TRBV27 to TRBJ2-1, with D maybe TRBD1 (6 bases). Deletions cut 0 bases from V and 5 bases from J, with 23 bases between. Germline CDR1 and CDR2: MNHEY and SMNVEV (reference sequence). The CDR3 loop spans 19 amino acids. CDR3 region: CASSLSRWGAQGVHNEQFF. The CDR3 DNA reads as TGTGCCAGCAGTTTATCGAGGTGGGGCGCACAGGGAGTCCACAATGAGCAGTTCTTC.

To note about this clone: The same CDR3 arises from other DNA sequences in this sample as well. The chain couples TRBV5-4 to TRBJ1-1, with no clear D. The V gene lost 4 bases and the J gene lost 1 base, with 11 bases spanning the gap. The germline V gene encodes CDR1 SGHNT and CDR2 YYREEE (reference sequence). The CDR3 loop spans 14 amino acids. CDR3 residues: CASSLDPGNTEAFF. The CDR3 coding sequence is TGTGCCAGCAGCCTGGACCCGGGGAACACTGAAGCTTTCTTT.

This clone was counted a few times. The V gene is TRBV11-2, the J gene TRBJ2-5; D is unresolved. There are 14 residues in the CDR3. The germline V and J ends were trimmed by 6 bases and 2 bases, with 13 bases remaining between them. Looked up from germline, CDR1 is SGHAT and CDR2 is FQNNGV. DNA for the CDR3: TGTGCCAGCAGGCGGAACCTTGGGCAAGAGACCCAGTACTTC. Translation: CASRRNLGQETQYF.

This clone was counted a few times. V usage is TRBV30 and J usage is TRBJ1-5; 7 positions match TRBD1. The length of the CDR3 is 14 residues. V was pared by 1 base and J by 7 bases, with 7 bases of the junction left unmatched. Germline values: CDR1 GTSNPN, CDR2 SVGIG (reference sequence). The CDR3: CAWSDTGVSQPQHF. The CDR3 bases are TGTGCCTGGAGTGACACAGGGGTGAGCCAGCCCCAGCATTTT.

The table lists this clone with a few counts. This sequence joins TRBV15 and TRBJ2-5; 7 bases match TRBD2. The CDR3 length is 13 residues. The germline V gene encodes CDR1 LNHNV and CDR2 YYDKDF (reference sequence). V lost 4 bases, J lost 5 bases, and 4 bases stayed unmatched. The CDR3 DNA reads as TGTGCCACCAGCATCGGGGGGAGGGAGACCCAGTACTTC. It translates to CATSIGGRETQYF.

This clone was observed a handful of times. The chain is built from TRBV5-1 and TRBJ2-1; TRBD1 matches at 7 bases. With 3 bases clipped from V and 1 base from J, the junction kept 7 bases outside the gene matches. The CDR3 is 16 residues long. Looked up from germline, CDR1 is SGHRS and CDR2 is YFSETQ. In nucleotides, the CDR3 is TGCGCCAGCAGCTCGTCCGGGACAGATTCCTACAATGAGCAGTTCTTC. Protein sequence: CASSSSGTDSYNEQFF.

The rearrangement links TRBV28 to TRBJ2-7, with 7 bases fitting TRBD2. This CDR3 has 14 residues. Germline loops: CDR1 MDHEN, CDR2 SYDVKM. With 3 bases clipped from V and 4 bases from J, the junction kept 6 bases outside the gene matches. CDR3 amino acids: CASSLSGGKYEQYV. The CDR3 DNA sequence: TGTGCCAGCAGTTTGTCCGGGGGGAAGTACGAGCAGTACGTC.

This chain connects TRBV6-5 to TRBJ1-1; no reliable D call. V was trimmed by 8 bases and J by 0 bases, leaving 16 bases between them. CDR1 and CDR2 (germline): MNHEY, SVGAGI. The CDR3 is 15 amino acids. The CDR3 DNA is TGTGCCAGCGGAGGGCTCGGTGGGATGAACACTGAAGCTTTCTTT. This translates into CASGGLGGMNTEAFF.